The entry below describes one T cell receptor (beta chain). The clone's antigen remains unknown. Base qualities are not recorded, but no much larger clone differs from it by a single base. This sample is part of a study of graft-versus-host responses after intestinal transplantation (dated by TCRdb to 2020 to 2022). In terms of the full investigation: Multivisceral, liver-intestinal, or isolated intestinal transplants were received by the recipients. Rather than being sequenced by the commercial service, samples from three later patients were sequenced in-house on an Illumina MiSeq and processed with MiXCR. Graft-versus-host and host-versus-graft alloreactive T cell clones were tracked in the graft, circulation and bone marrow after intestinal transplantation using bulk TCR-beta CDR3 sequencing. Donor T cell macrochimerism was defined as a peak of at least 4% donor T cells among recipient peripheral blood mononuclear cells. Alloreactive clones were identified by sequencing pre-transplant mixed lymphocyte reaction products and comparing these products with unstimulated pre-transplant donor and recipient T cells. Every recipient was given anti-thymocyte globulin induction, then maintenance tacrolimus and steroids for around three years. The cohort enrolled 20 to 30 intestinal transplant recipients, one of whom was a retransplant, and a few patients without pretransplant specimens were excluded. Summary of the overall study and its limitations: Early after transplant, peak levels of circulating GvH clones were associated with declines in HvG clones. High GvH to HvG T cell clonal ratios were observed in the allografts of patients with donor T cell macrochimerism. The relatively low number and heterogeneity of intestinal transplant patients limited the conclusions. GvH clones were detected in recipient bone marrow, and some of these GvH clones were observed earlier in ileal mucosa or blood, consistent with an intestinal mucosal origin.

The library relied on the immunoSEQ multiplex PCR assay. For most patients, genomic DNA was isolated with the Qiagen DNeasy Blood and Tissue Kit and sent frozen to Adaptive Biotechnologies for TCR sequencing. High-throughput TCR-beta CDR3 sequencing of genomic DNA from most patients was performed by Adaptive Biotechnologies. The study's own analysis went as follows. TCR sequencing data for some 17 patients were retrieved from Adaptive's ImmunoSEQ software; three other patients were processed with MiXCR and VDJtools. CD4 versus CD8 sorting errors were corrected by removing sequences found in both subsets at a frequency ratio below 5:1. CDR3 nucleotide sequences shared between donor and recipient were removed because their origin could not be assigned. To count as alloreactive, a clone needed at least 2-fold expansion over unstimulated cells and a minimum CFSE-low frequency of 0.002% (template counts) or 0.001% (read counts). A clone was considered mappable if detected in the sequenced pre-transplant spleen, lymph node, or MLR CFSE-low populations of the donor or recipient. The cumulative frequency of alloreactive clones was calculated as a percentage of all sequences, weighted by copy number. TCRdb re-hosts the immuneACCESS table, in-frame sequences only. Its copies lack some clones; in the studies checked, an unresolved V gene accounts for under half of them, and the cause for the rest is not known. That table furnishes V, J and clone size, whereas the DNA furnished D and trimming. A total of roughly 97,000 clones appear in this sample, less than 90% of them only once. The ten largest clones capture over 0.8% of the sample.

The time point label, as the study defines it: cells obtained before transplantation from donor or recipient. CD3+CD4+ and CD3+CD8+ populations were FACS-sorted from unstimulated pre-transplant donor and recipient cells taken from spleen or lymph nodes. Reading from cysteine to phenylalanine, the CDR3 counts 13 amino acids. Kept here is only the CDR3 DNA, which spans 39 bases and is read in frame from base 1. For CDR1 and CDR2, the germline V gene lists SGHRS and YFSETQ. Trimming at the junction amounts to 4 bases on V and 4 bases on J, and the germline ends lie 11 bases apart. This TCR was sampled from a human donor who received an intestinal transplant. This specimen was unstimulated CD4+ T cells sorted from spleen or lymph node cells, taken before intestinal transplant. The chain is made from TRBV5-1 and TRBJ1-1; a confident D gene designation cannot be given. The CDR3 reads CASSPGKGTEAFF. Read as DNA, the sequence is TGCGCCAGCAGCCCGGGGAAGGGCACTGAAGCTTTCTTT.